This T cell receptor beta chain was sequenced during a study of T-cell reconstitution after alpha-beta-depleted transplantation in children. A library of TCRbeta sequences, prepared with unique molecular identifiers, was generated. One entry per CDR3 protein, called by TCRdb with MiXCR from the PCR reads. The sample yields about 980,000 distinct CDR3 sequences, about 29% seen once. This clonotype was detected a few times. What it binds is unknown. Germline V gene sequence: CDR1 SGDLS, CDR2 YYNGEE. This CDR3 comprises 16 residues. Trimming removed 0 bases from V and 5 bases from J; junction bases left unmatched: 4. Findings and limits, study-wide: The study traced high day-60 TCRbeta diversity in some patients to surviving recipient T cells and thymic progenitors. T-cell numbers and diversity, one year after transplant, stemmed largely from T cells that were newly produced. Expanded clones from the graft, numbering several hundred, reportedly supplied alpha-beta T cells about two months after transplant.

Source: PBMCs, mostly from graft donor cells, taken 360 days after TCRalphabeta/CD19-depleted stem cell transplant. The sequence was obtained from a boy younger than two who had a stem cell transplant for SCID, so the T cells may come from the graft donor. The chain employs TRBV9 and TRBJ2-5; 13 bases map to TRBD2. CDR3 nucleotide sequence: TGTGCCAGCAGCGTAGAACTAGCGGGGGGGCCGGAGACCCAGTACTTC. Protein: CASSVELAGGPETQYF. Based on the CDR3 plus reference TRBV9 and TRBJ2-5, the full variable domain is DSGVTQTPKHLITATGQRVTLRCSPRSGDLSVYWYQQSLDQGLQFLIQYYNGEERAKGNILERFSAQQFPDLHSELNLSSLELGDSALYFCASSVELAGGPETQYFGPGTRLLVL.